These 8 T cell receptor beta chains share one sample of origin, sequenced in a study of blood T cells in healthy people across ages (dated by TCRdb to between 2014 and 2016). The protocol used for the library was 5' RACE. Sequencing was carried out with an Illumina HiSeq 2500. The second PCR ran for roughly 7 to 12 cycles and used a J-beta primer mix along with a sample-barcoded 5' primer. TCRdb took the public reads, trimmed them with fastp at Q25, ran MiXCR for clone calling and kept in-frame beta chains. CDR3 protein sequences are deduplicated, and each keeps its most common genes and DNA. Here the sample has about 970,000 distinct CDR3 sequences; roughly half occur a single time. The ten most abundant clones make up about a fifth of the sample. Input material: blood. These TCRs come from a woman in her sixties in good health.

The V gene is TRBV14, the J gene TRBJ2-5, with 9 positions matching TRBD1. From germline, CDR1 is SGHDN and CDR2 FVKESK. V lost 4 bases and J lost 11; bases outside the gene matches: 14. The CDR3 has 15 amino acids. In nucleotides, the CDR3 is TGTGCCAGCAGCCGAACCGGGACAGGGCCCGACGGGCAGTACTTC. Residues: CASSRTGTGPDGQYF.

This clonotype has a handful of counts. The genes are TRBV9 and TRBJ2-5, with a weak D call TRBD2 (7 bases). The V gene lost 2 bases and the J gene lost 2 bases, with 10 bases spanning the gap. The CDR3 sequence is 14 residues long. CDR1 and CDR2 from the germline V gene are SGDLS and YYNGEE. The CDR3 sequence is CASSVRGGQETQYF. For the CDR3, the DNA is TGTGCCAGCAGCGTGAGGGGGGGACAAGAGACCCAGTACTTC.

This clonotype showed up just a few times. The chain carries TRBV5-1 and TRBJ1-1; D ambiguous. From germline, CDR1 is SGHRS and CDR2 YFSETQ. This CDR3 has 15 amino acids. The V and J ends lost 0 bases and 4 bases respectively, with 13 bases between them. The CDR3 spells CASSLAPESGTEAFF. The CDR3 nucleotides are TGCGCCAGCAGCTTGGCACCGGAAAGTGGCACTGAAGCTTTCTTT.

This clonotype has only a few counts. This CDR3 is CSARDGGRPPDQPQHF. CDR3 nucleotides: TGCAGTGCTAGAGATGGCGGACGTCCCCCGGATCAGCCCCAGCATTTT. V usage is TRBV20-1 and J usage is TRBJ1-5; D unresolved. Germline V CDR1 and CDR2: DFQATT, SNEGSKA (reference sequence). Between the trimmed V and J ends, which lost 0 bases and 5 bases, there was a span of 17 bases. The CDR3 is 16 amino acids.

This clonotype was detected only a few times. The rearrangement links TRBV6-1 to TRBJ2-3; 10 positions match TRBD2. Germline V gene lookup returns CDR1 MNHNS and CDR2 SASEGT. Trimming took 6 bases from V and 6 from J; bases not matched to a gene: 9. This CDR3 spans 15 amino acids. The CDR3 is CASSGLAGVSDTQYF. CDR3 in DNA: TGTGCCAGCAGCGGTCTAGCGGGAGTCAGCGATACGCAGTATTTT.

This clonotype was counted between two and nine times. The chain carries TRBV20-1 and TRBJ2-5; no reliable D call. Trimming took off 0 bases at V and 5 bases at J, with 16 bases between the two ends. There are 15 residues in the CDR3. Germline assignment: CDR1 DFQATT and CDR2 SNEGSKA (reference sequence). DNA for the CDR3: TGCAGTGCTAGAGATTGGGTTAGGAGCATGGAGACCCAGTACTTC. Its protein product is CSARDWVRSMETQYF.

This clonotype has only a few counts. The chain employs TRBV5-1 and TRBJ2-1; D is undetermined. The CDR3 consists of 16 residues. CDR1 is SGHRS and CDR2 is YFSETQ in the germline V gene. The V end was cut by 0 bases, the J end by 9 bases, with 19 bases between. This CDR3 reads CASSLEVAEELGEQFF. The CDR3 DNA follows: TGCGCCAGCAGCTTGGAGGTGGCCGAAGAGTTAGGTGAGCAGTTCTTC. The full variable domain, its missing parts supplied by reference TRBV5-1 and TRBJ2-1, is KAGVTQTPRYLIKTRGQQVTLSCSPISGHRSVSWYQQTPGQGLQFLFEYFSETQRNKGNFPGRFSGRQFSNSRSEMNVSTLELGDSALYLCASSLEVAEELGEQFFGPGTRLTVL.

The chain employs TRBV7-9 and TRBJ2-7; D might be TRBD1 or TRBD2, each matching 5 bases. Trimming cost V 0 bases and J 0 bases, with 12 bases left between them. The germline V gene encodes CDR1 SEHNR and CDR2 FQNEAQ (reference sequence). The length of the CDR3 is 16 residues. CDR3 in DNA: TGTGCCAGCAGCTTAGCACGGGGCCACGACTCCTACGAGCAGTACTTC. Protein product: CASSLARGHDSYEQYF.